What follows are 25 T cell receptor beta chains derived from one specimen sequenced in a study of identifying expanded T cells in peripheral blood. TCRdb's table, derived via immunoSEQ multiplex PCR, lists solely in-frame clones and lacks some. Here the sample spans 90,000 to 100,000 clones, roughly 86% being singletons. The sequenced material came from blood. The receptors come from a person between 18 and 69 years old in good health.

This chain uses TRBV7-6 with TRBJ1-1; 8 nucleotides line up with TRBD1. Trimming cost V 6 bases and J 2 bases; bases outside gene matches: 5. The CDR3 is 14 amino acids. Germline CDR1 and CDR2: SGHVS and FNYEAQ. The CDR3 here is CASRTGEANTEAFF. The CDR3 DNA is TGTGCCAGCAGGACAGGGGAGGCAAACACTGAAGCTTTCTTT. The full variable domain, in which reference TRBV7-6 and TRBJ1-1 provide the parts outside the CDR3, is GAGVSQSPRYKVTKRGQDVALRCDPISGHVSLYWYRQALGQGPEFLTYFNYEAQQDKSGLPNDRFSAERPEGSISTLTIQRTEQRDSAMYRCASRTGEANTEAFFGQGTRLTVV.

The V and J genes are TRBV30 and TRBJ2-3; D is possibly TRBD1 (5 bases). The V and J ends lost 3 bases and 3 bases respectively, with 13 bases between them. This CDR3 is 14 amino acids long. Germline V gives CDR1 GTSNPN, CDR2 SVGIG (reference sequence). The CDR3 DNA sequence: TGTGCCTGGAGAGGCGACAGATTAACAGATACGCAGTATTTT. The encoded protein is CAWRGDRLTDTQYF.

The rearrangement joins TRBV6-6 to TRBJ2-7; D gene unclear. CDR1 and CDR2 from the germline V gene are MNHNY and SVGAGI (reference sequence). V lost 0 bases to trimming and J lost 5 bases, with 2 bases between them. This CDR3 is 11 amino acids long. The DNA of the CDR3 is TGTGCCAGCAGTTACTCGCACGAGCAGTACTTC. Translated, it gives CASSYSHEQYF.

The chain recombines TRBV20-1 with TRBJ1-3; the D is unclear. The CDR3 is 11 residues long. CDR1 is DFQATT and CDR2 is SNEGSKA in the germline V gene (reference sequence). Trimming cost V 0 bases and J 4 bases, with 1 base left between them. The CDR3 region is CSARDGNTIYF. The CDR3 DNA reads as TGCAGTGCTAGAGACGGAAACACCATATATTTT.

This clone was counted a few times. V is TRBV30 and J is TRBJ1-5; possibly TRBD1 for D (6 bases). Trimming removed 3 bases from V and 3 bases from J, with 9 bases in between. The CDR3 is 13 amino acids. CDR1 and CDR2 from the germline V gene are GTSNPN and SVGIG (reference sequence). CDR3: CAWSHRDNQPQHF. In DNA form, the CDR3 reads TGTGCCTGGAGCCACAGGGACAATCAGCCCCAGCATTTT.

The chain has TRBV27 and TRBJ1-1; 8 nucleotides align to TRBD1. The CDR3 runs 18 residues. CDR1 MNHEY and CDR2 SMNVEV come from the germline V gene (reference sequence). Trimming cost V 4 bases and J 4 bases; bases outside gene matches: 17. The CDR3 DNA reads as TGTGCCAGCAGTTATGGCCCCGGACAGGGTTCTGATGGCACTGAAGCTTTCTTT. It encodes CASSYGPGQGSDGTEAFF.

The chain couples TRBV19 to TRBJ1-2; D is undetermined. This CDR3 contains 14 residues. The V gene's germline CDR1 is LNHDA and CDR2 SQIVND (reference sequence). Trimming removed 0 bases from V and 4 bases from J, with 9 bases in between. The chain's CDR3 is CASSIDWRVYGYTF. As DNA, the CDR3 is TGTGCCAGTAGTATAGATTGGAGAGTCTATGGCTACACCTTC.

The V call is TRBV7-9, the J call TRBJ1-3; 7 bases fit TRBD1. V shed 1 base and J 3 bases; nucleotides not matched to a gene: 12. CDR1 is SEHNR and CDR2 is FQNEAQ in the germline V gene (reference sequence). The CDR3 runs to 18 residues. CDR3 loop: CASSLVPGGFQLGNTIYF. The CDR3 coding sequence is TGTGCCAGCAGCTTAGTCCCAGGGGGATTTCAACTTGGAAACACCATATATTTT. The variable domain in full, completed from reference TRBV7-9 and TRBJ1-3, reads DTGVSQNPRHKITKRGQNVTFRCDPISEHNRLYWYRQTLGQGPEFLTYFQNEAQLEKSRLLSDRFSAERPKGSFSTLEIQRTEQGDSAMYLCASSLVPGGFQLGNTIYFGEGSWLTVV.

This chain connects TRBV5-4 to TRBJ2-3, with TRBD2 matching over 14 bases. Germline trimming cut 3 bases from V and 5 bases from J; bases unmatched to any gene: 8. Germline V lookup: CDR1 SGHNT, CDR2 YYREEE (reference sequence). This CDR3 comprises 17 residues. As DNA, the CDR3 is TGTGCCAGCAGCTCCGGACTAGCGGGGGGTTTGATAGATACGCAGTATTTT. This encodes CASSSGLAGGLIDTQYF.

This chain links TRBV7-9 with TRBJ1-2; D unresolved. Trimming removed 3 bases at V and 3 bases at J, with 11 bases between. The CDR3 length is 14 residues. Germline V lookup: CDR1 SEHNR, CDR2 FQNEAQ (reference sequence). CDR3 residues: CASSLTDYDYGYTF. CDR3 nucleotides: TGTGCCAGCAGCTTGACGGATTATGACTATGGCTACACCTTC.

The chain couples TRBV29-1 to TRBJ1-3; no clear D gene. The CDR3 loop spans 12 amino acids. V was pared by 6 bases and J by 4 bases, with 10 bases between. Germline loops: CDR1 SQVTM, CDR2 ANQGSEA. CDR3 DNA sequence: TGCAGCGTCAGGACGGGAGGAAACACCATATATTTT. Its translation: CSVRTGGNTIYF.

The chain recombines TRBV6-5 with TRBJ2-4, with 10 bases that match TRBD2. CDR1 and CDR2 (germline): MNHEY, SVGAGI. J lost 9 bases, V lost 6 bases, and 11 bases had no gene match. The CDR3 is 15 residues long. The CDR3 DNA is TGTGCCAGCAGCCCGCTAAGCGGGGGGGCCGCCATTCAGTACTTC. Translating gives CASSPLSGGAAIQYF.

This chain uses TRBV19 with TRBJ1-5; 7 nucleotides match TRBD1. Germline V gene sequence: CDR1 LNHDA, CDR2 SQIVND (reference sequence). J lost 0 bases, V lost 7 bases, and 6 bases had no gene match. The CDR3 loop spans 15 amino acids. The CDR3 DNA reads TGTGCCAGTATCCAGGGGGGTCCTAGCAATCAGCCCCAGCATTTT. This translates into CASIQGGPSNQPQHF. The full variable domain, completed using reference TRBV19 and TRBJ1-5, is DGGITQSPKYLFRKEGQNVTLSCEQNLNHDAMYWYRQDPGQGLRLIYYSQIVNDFQKGDIAEGYSVSREKKESFPLTVTSAQKNPTAFYLCASIQGGPSNQPQHFGDGTRLSIL.

The chain couples TRBV30 to TRBJ1-5; D is perhaps TRBD1 (5 bases). Trimming stripped 1 base from V and 7 bases from J, with 11 bases between. The CDR3 spans 13 residues. CDR1 is GTSNPN and CDR2 is SVGIG in the germline V gene (reference sequence). The CDR3 is CAWSAGGGQPQHF. CDR3 sequence (DNA): TGTGCCTGGAGTGCGGGGGGTGGACAGCCCCAGCATTTT.

The chain links TRBV14 to TRBJ2-3; D may be TRBD1 (6 bases). The V gene's germline CDR1 is SGHDN and CDR2 FVKESK. V lost 5 bases and J 6 bases, leaving 18 bases between the germline ends. The CDR3 totals 15 residues. CDR3 region: CASSSRRGMGDTQYF. CDR3 DNA: TGTGCCAGCAGCTCCCGTAGGGGGATGGGCGATACGCAGTATTTT.

The V and J genes are TRBV30 and TRBJ1-1; no reliable D call. Germline V gene sequence: CDR1 GTSNPN, CDR2 SVGIG (reference sequence). CDR3 length equals 14 residues. The V gene lost 3 bases and the J gene lost 2 bases, with 13 bases spanning the gap. CDR3 amino acids: CAWRLRGPNTEAFF. CDR3 sequence (DNA): TGTGCCTGGAGGTTACGAGGGCCCAACACTGAAGCTTTCTTT.

The V gene is TRBV7-2, the J gene TRBJ2-1; TRBD2 agrees at 16 bases. Germline V CDR1 and CDR2: SGHTA, FQGNSA. This CDR3 is 18 amino acids long. With 3 bases clipped from V and 10 bases from J, the junction kept 12 bases outside the gene matches. This CDR3 reads CASSFSGLAGGGRGEQFF. DNA for the CDR3: TGTGCCAGCAGCTTCTCGGGACTAGCGGGAGGGGGAAGGGGCGAGCAGTTCTTC.

The sample holds a few counts of this clone. This rearrangement joins TRBV29-1 to TRBJ1-3, with no clear D. Trimming pared 4 bases from V and 5 bases from J, leaving 6 bases between. The CDR3 consists of 11 residues. The germline CDR1 and CDR2 sequences are SQVTM and ANQGSEA. This CDR3 reads CSVVSRNTIYF. DNA of the CDR3: TGCAGCGTTGTATCCCGAAACACCATATATTTT. Combining the CDR3 with reference TRBV29-1 and TRBJ1-3 gives the whole variable domain SAVISQKPSRDICQRGTSLTIQCQVDSQVTMMFWYRQQPGQSLTLIATANQGSEATYESGFVIDKFPISRPNLTFSTLTVSNMSPEDSSIYLCSVVSRNTIYFGEGSWLTVV.

CDR3 sequence reads: CASSPSGGFYEQYF. The CDR3 nucleotides are TGTGCCAGCTCACCAAGCGGGGGGTTCTACGAGCAGTACTTC. The gene calls are TRBV18 and TRBJ2-7; 9 positions match TRBD2. The ends lost 2 bases at V and 3 bases at J; junction bases unmatched: 2. Germline assignment: CDR1 KGHSH and CDR2 LQKENI. This CDR3 is built from 14 residues. The whole variable domain, remainder taken from reference TRBV18 and TRBJ2-7, is NAGVMQNPRHLVRRRGQEARLRCSPMKGHSHVYWYRQLPEEGLKFMVYLQKENIIDESGMPKERFSAEFPKEGPSILRIQQVVRGDSAAYFCASSPSGGFYEQYFGPGTRLTVT.

The chain links TRBV10-2 to TRBJ1-1, with D tentatively TRBD1 (6 bases). V dropped 6 bases and J dropped 7 bases, with 12 bases sitting between them. CDR1 and CDR2 (germline): WSHSY, SAAADI. The CDR3 runs 12 residues. This CDR3 reads CASSVGQNEAFF. The CDR3 nucleotides are TGCGCCAGCAGCGTCGGACAGAATGAAGCTTTCTTT.

The V and J genes are TRBV12-5 and TRBJ2-7, with TRBD2 matching over 8 bases. The ends lost 4 bases at V and 5 bases at J; junction bases unmatched: 13. Germline V gives CDR1 LGHNT, CDR2 FRNRAP. The CDR3 is made up of 16 amino acids. The CDR3 nucleotides are TGTGCTAGTGGTTCCCAGCTCCGGGGGGGTGCACACGAGCAGTACTTC. It is translated as CASGSQLRGGAHEQYF.

This chain uses TRBV4-1 with TRBJ1-4; 12 bases are shared with TRBD1. Germline V gives CDR1 MGHRA, CDR2 YSYEKL. The CDR3 sequence is 18 residues long. J was trimmed by 8 bases and V by 4 bases; bases with no gene match: 14. Written as DNA, the CDR3 is TGCGCCAGCAGCCCCGCCGGGACAGGGGGCAGGGGAGAGGAAAAACTGTTTTTT. It specifies CASSPAGTGGRGEEKLFF.

The chain couples TRBV30 to TRBJ1-2, with TRBD1 matching over 10 bases. Germline V lookup: CDR1 GTSNPN, CDR2 SVGIG (reference sequence). The CDR3 consists of 14 residues. With 8 bases clipped from V and 4 bases from J, the junction kept 10 bases outside the gene matches. The CDR3, as DNA: TGTGCCGCCGACCGGACAGGGGGAAGCTATGGCTACACCTTC. It codes for CAADRTGGSYGYTF.

This rearrangement joins TRBV7-2 to TRBJ2-7, with D possibly matching TRBD1 (6 bases). CDR3 length: 14 amino acids. Germline assignment: CDR1 SGHTA and CDR2 FQGNSA. V lost 5 bases and J lost 3, with 14 bases in between. In DNA form, the CDR3 reads TGTGCCAGCAGCCGACCGGGACACCTCTACGAGCAGTACTTC. This encodes CASSRPGHLYEQYF.

This chain uses TRBV27 with TRBJ1-2; D is ambiguous. V lost 7 bases to trimming and J lost 6 bases, with 18 bases between them. Per the germline V gene, CDR1 is MNHEY and CDR2 is SMNVEV (reference sequence). This CDR3 is 14 amino acids long. CDR3 loop: CASTSLGMENGYTF. CDR3 sequence (DNA): TGTGCCAGCACCTCGTTGGGAATGGAGAATGGCTACACCTTC.